The 2 T cell receptor beta chains presented below share a single source sample, sequenced in a study of shared clonotypes between healthy human individuals. Only CD45RO-negative cells positively selected for CCR7 counted as naive CD8 cells, so terminally differentiated effector memory CD45RA+ cells were excluded. Only in-frame clones appear in the TCRdb table, and some are missing; sequencing was by immunoSEQ multiplex PCR. This table has some 2 million clones, about 95% appearing once. Source material: naive CD8+ T cells sorted from blood. The receptors stem from a man younger than 35 in good health.

CDR3 sequence: CASSLGGTTSSYNEQFF. The CDR3, as DNA: TGTGCCAGCAGCTTAGGAGGGACTACGAGCTCCTACAATGAGCAGTTCTTC. J is TRBJ2-1 and V is TRBV11-2; 7 bases are a match to TRBD2. The CDR3 has 17 residues. J lost 0 bases, V lost 1 base, and 6 bases had no gene match. The V gene's germline CDR1 is SGHAT and CDR2 FQNNGV. Drawing the rest from reference TRBV11-2 and TRBJ2-1, the complete variable domain is EAGVAQSPRYKIIEKRQSVAFWCNPISGHATLYWYQQILGQGPKLLIQFQNNGVVDDSQLPKDRFSAERLKGVDSTLKIQPAKLEDSAVYLCASSLGGTTSSYNEQFFGPGTRLTVL.

The chain combines TRBV20-1 with TRBJ2-7; no clear D. CDR1 and CDR2 (germline): DFQATT, SNEGSKA (reference sequence). The CDR3 loop spans 10 amino acids. V was cut by 5 bases and J by 9 bases, with 11 bases left in between. The CDR3 DNA is TGCAGTGCTGATGGGCGGTGGCAGTACTTC. It is translated as CSADGRWQYF.